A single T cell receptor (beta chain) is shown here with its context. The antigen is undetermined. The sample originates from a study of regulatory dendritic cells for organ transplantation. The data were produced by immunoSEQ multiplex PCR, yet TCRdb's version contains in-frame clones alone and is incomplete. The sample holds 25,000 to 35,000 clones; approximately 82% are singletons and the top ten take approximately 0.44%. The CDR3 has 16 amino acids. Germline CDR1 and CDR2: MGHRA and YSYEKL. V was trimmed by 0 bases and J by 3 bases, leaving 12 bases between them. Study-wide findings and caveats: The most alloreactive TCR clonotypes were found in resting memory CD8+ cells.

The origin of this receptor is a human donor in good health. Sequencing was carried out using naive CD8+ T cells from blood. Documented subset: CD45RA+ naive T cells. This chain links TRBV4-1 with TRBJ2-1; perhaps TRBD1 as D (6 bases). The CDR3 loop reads CASSQEEGDLYNEQFF. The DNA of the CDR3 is TGCGCCAGCAGCCAAGAAGAGGGGGACCTCTACAATGAGCAGTTCTTC.